This paragraph reports one T cell receptor beta chain. The antigen remains undetermined. This entry is derived from a study of shared clonotypes between healthy human individuals. Whole-study results and caveats: As a rule, naive subsets had a larger estimated richness than memory subsets. Sample collection involved blood only; tissue repertoires are likely different.

Germline CDR1 reads SGHNT; CDR2 reads YYREEE (reference sequence). The length of the CDR3 is 15 residues. V shed 2 bases and J shed 7 bases, with 15 bases lying between them. Replicate PCRs for sorted subsets used 200 to 250 ng DNA; this equaled around 28,000 T cell genomes. The data were produced by immunoSEQ multiplex PCR, yet TCRdb's version contains in-frame clones alone and is incomplete. The table includes approximately 1.4 million clones, around 98% detected once. V usage is TRBV5-4 and J usage is TRBJ1-4, with D maybe TRBD1 (5 bases). The sequence came from a man aged 25 to 40 in good health. The sample was naive CD4+ T cells sorted from blood. As to subset: CD45RA+ positively selected. DNA of the CDR3: TGTGCCAGCAGCTTCGACAGCTCTGGTAGTGAAAAACTGTTTTTT. Its protein is CASSFDSSGSEKLFF.